The 6 T cell receptor beta chains presented below share a single source sample, sequenced in a study of cytomegalovirus exposure and HLA in healthy donors. 60 Vbeta and 13 Jbeta primers were used in PCR. Method: immunoSEQ multiplex PCR; TCRdb's copy keeps in-frame clones and lacks some. The sample carries some 170,000 clones, 71% recorded once. The sequenced material came from PBMCs. All receptors come from a woman in her twenties or thirties in good health and CMV-seronegative.

The chain has TRBV30 and TRBJ1-4, with 8 bases identical to TRBD1. Trimming at V came to 7 bases and at J to 0 bases, leaving 16 bases not matched to a gene. The CDR3 consists of 18 residues. Germline loops: CDR1 GTSNPN, CDR2 SVGIG (reference sequence). The CDR3, as DNA: TGTGCCTTCTCCTCTTTCGGTGCAGGGGGCTCAACTAATGAAAAACTGTTTTTT. It translates to CAFSSFGAGGSTNEKLFF.

The rearrangement uses TRBV29-1 and TRBJ2-1, with TRBD1 matching 8 bases. V shed 2 bases, J shed 6 bases, and the junction held 6 bases outside the gene matches. Germline loops: CDR1 SQVTM, CDR2 ANQGSEA. The CDR3 sequence is 14 residues long. CDR3 loop: CSVETSGTGNEQFF. CDR3 coding DNA: TGCAGCGTTGAAACCTCCGGGACAGGCAATGAGCAGTTCTTC.

This chain links TRBV5-4 with TRBJ2-1, with 8 nucleotides matching TRBD2. Germline V gene lookup returns CDR1 SGHNT and CDR2 YYREEE (reference sequence). The trim removed 4 bases at V and 3 bases at J, leaving 12 bases unmatched. CDR3 length: 17 amino acids. The CDR3 DNA reads as TGTGCCAGCAGCCGGGGGGGTGGGGCGGGGGTCTACAATGAGCAGTTCTTC. Its translation: CASSRGGGAGVYNEQFF.

J is TRBJ2-3 and V is TRBV4-1; the match to TRBD2 covers 7 bases. This CDR3 is 15 amino acids long. CDR1 and CDR2 (germline): MGHRA, YSYEKL. Trimming at V came to 4 bases and at J to 1 base, leaving 5 bases not matched to a gene. CDR3 residues: CASSPSGARTDTQYF. In DNA form, the CDR3 reads TGCGCCAGCAGCCCTAGCGGAGCTCGCACAGATACGCAGTATTTT.

The chain is built from TRBV7-6 and TRBJ2-6, with D possibly being TRBD1 (5 bases). Trimming removed 6 bases at V and 3 bases at J, with 15 bases between. Germline values: CDR1 SGHVS, CDR2 FNYEAQ. This CDR3 contains 16 residues. The CDR3: CASSTGYSSGANVLTF. CDR3 bases: TGTGCCAGCAGTACAGGTTACTCTAGTGGGGCCAACGTCCTGACTTTC. The variable domain in full, completed from reference TRBV7-6 and TRBJ2-6, reads GAGVSQSPRYKVTKRGQDVALRCDPISGHVSLYWYRQALGQGPEFLTYFNYEAQQDKSGLPNDRFSAERPEGSISTLTIQRTEQRDSAMYRCASSTGYSSGANVLTFGAGSRLTVL.

This clone was found a few times. The chain couples TRBV6-5 to TRBJ2-1; D is unresolved. Germline values: CDR1 MNHEY, CDR2 SVGAGI. Trimming took off 2 bases at V and 5 bases at J, with 10 bases between the two ends. The CDR3 loop spans 14 amino acids. As DNA, the CDR3 is TGTGCCAGCAGTTACGAAAACGAGAACAATGAGCAGTTCTTC. Translating gives CASSYENENNEQFF.